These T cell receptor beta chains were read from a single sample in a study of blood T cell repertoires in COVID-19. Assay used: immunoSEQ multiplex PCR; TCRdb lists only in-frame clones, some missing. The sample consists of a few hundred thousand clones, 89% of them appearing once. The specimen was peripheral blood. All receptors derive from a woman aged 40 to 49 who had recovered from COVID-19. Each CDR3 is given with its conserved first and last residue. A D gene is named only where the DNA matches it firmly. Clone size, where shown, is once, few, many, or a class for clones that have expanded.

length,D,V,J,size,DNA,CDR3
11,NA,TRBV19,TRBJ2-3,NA,TGTGCCAGCACTAATCGGGATACGCAGTATTTT,CASTNRDTQYF
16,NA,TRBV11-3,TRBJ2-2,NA,TGTGCCAGCAGCTTAGATATCGGTAGACTAGCCGGGGAGCTGTTTTTT,CASSLDIGRLAGELFF
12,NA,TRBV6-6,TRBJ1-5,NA,TGTGCCAGCAGTTACCAGAATCAGCCCCAGCATTTT,CASSYQNQPQHF
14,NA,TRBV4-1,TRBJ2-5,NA,TGCGCCAGCAGCCAAGACCCAGGGCCCGAGACCCAGTACTTC,CASSQDPGPETQYF
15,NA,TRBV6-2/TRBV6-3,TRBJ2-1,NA,TGTGCCAGCAGTTACTCGGGAGCAAGTGTCTATGAGCAGTTCTTC,CASSYSGASVYEQFF
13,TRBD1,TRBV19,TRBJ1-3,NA,TGTGCCAGTACCACAGGGGTCGGAAACACCATATATTTT,CASTTGVGNTIYF
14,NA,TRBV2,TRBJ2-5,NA,TGTGCCAGCGGCCTCTCCTCGTACCAAGAGACCCAGTACTTC,CASGLSSYQETQYF
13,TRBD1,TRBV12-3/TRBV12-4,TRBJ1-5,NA,TGTGCCAGCAGTCCAGGGGGTGGTCAGCCCCAGCATTTT,CASSPGGGQPQHF
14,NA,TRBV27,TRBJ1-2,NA,NA,CASSPNDRVGLGTF
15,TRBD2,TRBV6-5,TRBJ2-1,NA,TGTGCCAGCAGTCCCCCCGGACTAGCGCACAATGAGCAGTTCTTC,CASSPPGLAHNEQFF
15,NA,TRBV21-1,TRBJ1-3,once,TGTGCCAGCAGCAAAGCCGGCAGGGGAGAAAACACCATATATTTT,CASSKAGRGENTIYF
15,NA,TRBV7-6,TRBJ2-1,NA,TGTGCCAGCAGCCCCCCTGGAGTCACCTACAATGAGCAGTTCTTC,CASSPPGVTYNEQFF
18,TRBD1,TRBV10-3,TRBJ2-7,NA,TGTGCCATCAGTGAGTCAACCGGGACAGGCCGGGGAGGCTACGAGCAGTACTTC,CAISESTGTGRGGYEQYF
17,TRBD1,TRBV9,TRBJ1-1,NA,TGTGCCAGCAGCGTTGATCATTCAGGGGGAATACGCACTGAAGCTTTCTTT,CASSVDHSGGIRTEAFF
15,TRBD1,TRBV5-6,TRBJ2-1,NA,TGTGCCAGCAACCGACAGGGGTATCGGTACAATGAGCAGTTCTTC,CASNRQGYRYNEQFF
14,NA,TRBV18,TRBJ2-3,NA,TGTGCCAGCTCAGGGACATATAGCACAGATACGCAGTATTTT,CASSGTYSTDTQYF
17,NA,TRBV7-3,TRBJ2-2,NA,TGTGCCAGCAGCGCCAAGTCAGGATCCCCGAACACCGGGGAGCTGTTTTTT,CASSAKSGSPNTGELFF
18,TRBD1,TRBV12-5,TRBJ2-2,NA,TGTGCTAGTGGTTTTTGGAGAGACAGGGGACCGAACACCGGGGAGCTGTTTTTT,CASGFWRDRGPNTGELFF
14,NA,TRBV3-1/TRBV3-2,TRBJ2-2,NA,TGTGCCAGCAGCGTCCAAACAGGGCCCGGGGAGCTGTTTTTT,CASSVQTGPGELFF
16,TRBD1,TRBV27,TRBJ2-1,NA,TGTGCCAGCAGTTTGTTTCGGGACAGAGGGGGCAATGAGCAGTTCTTC,CASSLFRDRGGNEQFF
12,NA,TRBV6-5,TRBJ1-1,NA,TGTGCCAGCCCCCCCGAGAATTGTGAAGCTTTCTTT,CASPPENCEAFF
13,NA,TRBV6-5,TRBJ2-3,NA,TGTGCCAGCAACAACCCCCCGGGTCGGGCGCAGTATTTT,CASNNPPGRAQYF
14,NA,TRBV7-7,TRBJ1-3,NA,TGTGCCAGCAGCATGGGACTCTCTGGAAACACCATATATTTT,CASSMGLSGNTIYF
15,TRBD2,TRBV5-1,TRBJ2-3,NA,TGCGCCAGCAGGATTAGCGGGGGGGCTGGAGATACGCAGTATTTT,CASRISGGAGDTQYF
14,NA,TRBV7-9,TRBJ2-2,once,TGTGCCAGCAGTAGCGCAGTCGGGACCGGGGAGCTGTTTTTT,CASSSAVGTGELFF
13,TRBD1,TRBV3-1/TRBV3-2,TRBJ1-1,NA,TGTGCCAGCAGCCAGTACAGGGGGACTGAAGCTTTCTTT,CASSQYRGTEAFF
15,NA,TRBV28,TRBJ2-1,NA,TGTGCCAGCAGGGGGGCAACCGACAGGTACAATGAGCAGTTCTTC,CASRGATDRYNEQFF
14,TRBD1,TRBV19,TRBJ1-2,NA,TGTGCCAGTAGGACGTACCGGGACAGCCATGGCTACACCTTC,CASRTYRDSHGYTF